The rows below give T cell receptor beta chains drawn from one sample of a study of PD-L1 blockade in urothelial cancer. This table comes from immunoSEQ multiplex PCR, and its TCRdb copy is limited to in-frame clones, with some not included. The data contain more than 30,000 clones, 83% of them seen just once; the ten biggest clones take up 15% to 20%. The sample in question was PBMCs, obtained around atezolizumab (anti-PD-L1) treatment. The receptors here all came from a man aged 55-75 years with urothelial cancer. CDR3s include the opening cysteine and the closing phenylalanine or tryptophan. The D gene is left open where the match is weak. Clone sizes are given selectively: once, few, many, or a class where the clone is expanded.

v_gene	abundance	d_gene	j_gene	CDR3aa	CDR3nt
TRBV28	-	TRBD1	TRBJ2-2	CASSPQGQGGSGELFF	TGTGCCAGCAGTCCCCAAGGACAGGGCGGATCCGGGGAGCTGTTTTTT
TRBV7-2	once	-	TRBJ2-6	CASSSQGTGANVLTF	TGTGCCAGCAGCTCACAGGGAACTGGGGCCAACGTCCTGACTTTC
TRBV18	-	-	TRBJ2-7	CASSRERVGSYEQYF	TGTGCCAGCTCACGAGAACGGGTCGGTTCCTACGAGCAGTACTTC
TRBV25-1	-	TRBD2	TRBJ2-3	CASSESAGVGTDTQYF	TGTGCCAGCAGTGAATCAGCGGGAGTGGGCACAGATACGCAGTATTTT
TRBV2	-	TRBD1	TRBJ1-5	CASSDTDRGGLSNQPQHF	TGTGCCAGCAGTGATACGGACAGGGGCGGATTAAGCAATCAGCCCCAGCATTTT
TRBV7-9	-	TRBD2	TRBJ2-2	CASRPSGGITGELFF	TGTGCCAGCAGGCCCAGCGGGGGGATCACCGGGGAGCTGTTTTTT
TRBV28	-	-	TRBJ1-5	CASRPGSIDNQPQHF	TGTGCCAGCAGACCGGGGTCCATTGACAATCAGCCCCAGCATTTT
TRBV18	few	-	TRBJ2-3	CASSPGADTQYF	TGTGCCAGCTCACCGGGAGCAGATACGCAGTATTTT
TRBV10-2	-	TRBD1	TRBJ1-5	CASSEIGGRGNQPQHF	TGCGCCAGCAGTGAAATAGGGGGCCGGGGCAATCAGCCCCAGCATTTT
TRBV30	once	TRBD1	TRBJ1-1	CAWSVLGGRAFF	TGTGCCTGGAGTGTCTTAGGGGGCCGCGCTTTCTTT
TRBV14	-	TRBD1	TRBJ2-7	CASSRGDRGVGEQYF	TGTGCCAGCAGCCGTGGGGACAGGGGTGTGGGAGAGCAGTACTTC
TRBV11-2	-	-	TRBJ2-2	CASSNGQNTGELFF	TGTGCCAGCAGCAACGGACAGAACACCGGGGAGCTGTTTTTT
TRBV10-3	few	-	TRBJ2-5	CAISGQAIQTQYF	TGTGCCATCAGTGGGCAAGCGATCCAGACCCAGTACTTC
TRBV28	-	-	TRBJ2-6	CASSFFSGVGSSGANVLTF	TGTGCCAGCAGTTTCTTTTCAGGGGTGGGGAGTTCTGGGGCCAACGTCCTGACTTTC
TRBV27	few	-	TRBJ2-7	CASAHRGEQYF	TGTGCCAGCGCCCATCGCGGCGAGCAGTACTTC
TRBV5-6	-	-	TRBJ1-4	CASSFGPGREKLFF	TGTGCCAGCAGCTTTGGCCCCGGGAGGGAAAAACTGTTTTTT
TRBV29-1	-	-	TRBJ1-2	CSVDLVTSDYGYTF	TGCAGCGTTGATCTTGTGACATCAGACTATGGCTACACCTTC
TRBV11-3	-	-	TRBJ2-2	CASSLVQGWNDTGELFF	TGTGCCAGCAGCTTAGTTCAGGGATGGAACGACACCGGGGAGCTGTTTTTT
TRBV2	-	-	TRBJ2-2	CASTPRTANTGELFF	TGTGCCAGCACCCCCCGGACAGCGAACACCGGGGAGCTGTTTTTT
TRBV2	-	TRBD2	TRBJ2-3	CASEGGGRDTQYF	TGTGCCAGCGAAGGCGGGGGGCGGGATACGCAGTATTTT
TRBV15	-	-	TRBJ2-6	CATSRVETGANVLTF	TGTGCCACCAGCAGAGTAGAAACTGGGGCCAACGTCCTGACTTTC
TRBV10-2	-	TRBD2	TRBJ2-7	CASSESTSGGVSSYEQYF	TGCGCCAGCAGTGAATCTACTAGCGGGGGAGTCAGCTCCTACGAGCAGTACTTC
TRBV4-1	once	TRBD1	TRBJ2-7	CASSQGLGQGFYEQYF	TGCGCCAGCAGCCAAGGGTTGGGACAGGGATTTTACGAGCAGTACTTC
TRBV14	-	-	TRBJ2-7	CASRPGRDMAYEQYF	TGTGCCAGCAGACCCGGCCGGGACATGGCCTACGAGCAGTACTTC
TRBV27	few	TRBD2	TRBJ2-5	CASRLSGSETQYF	TGTGCCAGCAGACTGAGCGGGAGTGAGACCCAGTACTTC
TRBV6-1	-	-	TRBJ2-5	CASSYSSTWEQYF	TGTGCCAGCAGCTATTCAAGCACTTGGGAGCAGTACTTC
TRBV4-2	-	TRBD1	TRBJ1-2	CASSQDGTGKDGYTF	TGTGCCAGCAGCCAAGATGGGACAGGGAAGGATGGCTACACCTTC
TRBV6-1	-	TRBD1	TRBJ2-5	CASTTGTGGETQYF	TGTGCCAGCACTACCGGGACAGGGGGAGAGACCCAGTACTTC
TRBV27	few	-	TRBJ2-6	CASSLASGANVLTF	TGTGCCAGCAGTTTGGCCTCTGGGGCCAACGTCCTGACTTTC
TRBV7-9	-	TRBD2	TRBJ2-3	CVSSERGADTQYF	TGTGTCAGCAGTGAACGGGGGGCAGATACGCAGTATTTT
TRBV2	-	TRBD1	TRBJ2-5	CASRGSGTGQETQYF	TGTGCCAGCAGAGGCTCCGGGACAGGGCAAGAGACCCAGTACTTC
TRBV18	-	TRBD2	TRBJ2-3	CASSQTSGSTDTQYF	TGTGCCAGCTCACAAACTAGCGGATCCACAGATACGCAGTATTTT
TRBV5-4	-	TRBD2	TRBJ2-3	CASSSPQRGFTDTQYF	TGTGCCAGCAGCTCACCACAGCGGGGATTCACAGATACGCAGTATTTT
TRBV9	-	-	TRBJ2-7	CASSVGSDWGEVAYEQYF	TGTGCCAGCAGCGTAGGATCGGATTGGGGGGAGGTCGCCTACGAGCAGTACTTC
TRBV4-3	-	TRBD2	TRBJ2-7	CASSQDRSGRRSEQYF	TGCGCCAGCAGCCAAGATAGAAGCGGGAGACGTAGCGAGCAGTACTTC
TRBV7-6	-	TRBD1	TRBJ1-4	CASSLGVTGEEKLFF	TGTGCCAGCAGCTTAGGTGTTACAGGGGAAGAAAAACTGTTTTTT
TRBV4-2	-	-	TRBJ2-5	CASSPNDGVETQYF	TGTGCCAGCAGTCCCAACGACGGGGTGGAGACCCAGTACTTC
TRBV25-1	-	TRBD2	TRBJ2-7	CASSDWSSGRYEQYF	TGTGCCAGCAGTGACTGGTCTAGCGGGAGGTACGAGCAGTACTTC
TRBV7-2	-	-	TRBJ2-1	CASSWTQEQFF	TGTGCCAGCAGCTGGACACAAGAGCAGTTCTTC
TRBV6-5	-	-	TRBJ1-2	CASSYSADNYGYTF	TGTGCCAGCAGTTACTCGGCAGATAACTATGGCTACACCTTC
TRBV11-2	once	-	TRBJ1-2	CASIPLRSNYGYTF	TGTGCCAGCATCCCCTTGAGGAGTAACTATGGCTACACCTTC
TRBV5-1	-	-	TRBJ1-2	CASSPQDSDYGYTF	TGCGCCAGCAGCCCACAAGACAGTGACTATGGCTACACCTTC
TRBV30	-	TRBD2	TRBJ2-1	CAGGGLKAGPYNEQFF	TGTGCCGGGGGAGGGCTTAAGGCGGGGCCCTACAATGAGCAGTTCTTC
TRBV5-4	-	TRBD2	TRBJ2-7	CASSSLAGANYEQYF	TGTGCCAGCAGCAGCCTAGCGGGTGCCAACTACGAGCAGTACTTC
TRBV29-1	-	-	TRBJ2-7	CSVVDDSYEQYF	TGCAGCGTTGTGGATGACAGTTACGAGCAGTACTTC
TRBV2	-	TRBD2	TRBJ2-1	CASSYQPGLAGNEQFF	TGTGCCAGCAGTTACCAACCGGGACTAGCGGGGAATGAGCAGTTCTTC
TRBV19	-	TRBD1	TRBJ2-7	CASSISGTGMIEQYF	TGTGCCAGTAGTATTTCCGGGACAGGAATGATCGAGCAGTACTTC
TRBV11-2	few	TRBD2	TRBJ2-5	CASSVGLAEQETQYF	TGTGCCAGCAGCGTGGGACTAGCGGAGCAAGAGACCCAGTACTTC
TRBV6-1	-	-	TRBJ1-5	CASSEGQLLGQPQHF	TGTGCCAGCAGTGAAGGACAGCTACTCGGTCAGCCCCAGCATTTT
TRBV7-2	-	-	TRBJ2-2	CASSHGELFF	TGTGCCAGCAGCCACGGGGAGCTGTTTTTT